The 13 T cell receptor beta chains reported below all come from one sample, sequenced in a study of blood T cell repertoires in COVID-19. Profiled with immunoSEQ multiplex PCR; TCRdb holds only in-frame clones, not every one. The sample includes 230,000 or so clones, approximately 86% of them seen just once. Sequencing was carried out using PBMCs or T cells enriched from blood (not recorded which). These receptors were taken from a woman in her forties or fifties with acute COVID-19.

CDR3 DNA sequence: TGTGCCAGTAGTAAACTGACAGGGATCGAGGATCAGCCCCAGCATTTT. Translation: CASSKLTGIEDQPQHF. This chain joins TRBV19 and TRBJ1-5, with 7 bases fitting TRBD1. Germline-derived CDR1 and CDR2 are LNHDA and SQIVND (reference sequence). J gave up 5 bases and V 4 bases, and 11 bases lay outside the gene matches. This CDR3 contains 16 residues. The whole variable domain, filled in from reference TRBV19 and TRBJ1-5, reads DGGITQSPKYLFRKEGQNVTLSCEQNLNHDAMYWYRQDPGQGLRLIYYSQIVNDFQKGDIAEGYSVSREKKESFPLTVTSAQKNPTAFYLCASSKLTGIEDQPQHFGDGTRLSIL.

V and J are TRBV7-2 and TRBJ2-1; 10 nucleotides align to TRBD2. Germline CDR1 and CDR2: SGHTA and FQGNSA. The CDR3 has 14 residues. With V trimmed by 3 bases and J by 5 bases, 1 base remained unmatched. The CDR3 DNA reads TGTGCCAGCAGCTTGGGACTAGCGAACAATGAGCAGTTCTTC. Amino acids: CASSLGLANNEQFF.

A few counts support this clone. This chain links TRBV29-1 with TRBJ1-1; 8 bases agree with TRBD1. This CDR3 has 15 amino acids. The trim removed 0 bases at V and 3 bases at J, leaving 6 bases unmatched. The germline gives CDR1 SQVTM, CDR2 ANQGSEA. The CDR3 nucleotides are TGCAGCGTTGAAGAGACAGGGGTTGAGTACACTGAAGCTTTCTTT. It is translated as CSVEETGVEYTEAFF.

The chain uses TRBV27 and TRBJ2-5; 16 nucleotides agree with TRBD2. This CDR3 region has 18 residues. The trim removed 2 bases at V and 5 bases at J, leaving 8 bases unmatched. In germline, CDR1 is MNHEY, CDR2 SMNVEV (reference sequence). CDR3 bases: TGTGCCAGCAGTTTAGTCGGGACTAGCGGGAGGGCCGCGGAGACCCAGTACTTC. This gives the protein CASSLVGTSGRAAETQYF.

V is TRBV7-2 and J is TRBJ2-7; 12 nucleotides line up with TRBD2. This CDR3 has 18 residues. Germline-derived CDR1 and CDR2 are SGHTA and FQGNSA. V lost 4 bases and J lost 0; bases outside the gene matches: 10. The CDR3 protein is CASSSRLAGVSLSYEQYF. The CDR3 DNA reads TGTGCCAGCAGCTCACGACTAGCGGGAGTGTCGCTCTCCTACGAGCAGTACTTC.

The CDR3 nucleotides are TGCGCCAGCAGCTTTTCTAGCGGAAGCTCCTACGAGCAGTACTTC. This translates into CASSFSSGSSYEQYF. This chain uses TRBV5-1 with TRBJ2-7, with 7 bases identical to TRBD2. V lost 2 bases and J lost 0; bases outside the gene matches: 5. Germline lookup yields CDR1 SGHRS and CDR2 YFSETQ. This CDR3 is 15 amino acids long. Complete variable domain (other parts from reference TRBV5-1 and TRBJ2-7): KAGVTQTPRYLIKTRGQQVTLSCSPISGHRSVSWYQQTPGQGLQFLFEYFSETQRNKGNFPGRFSGRQFSNSRSEMNVSTLELGDSALYLCASSFSSGSSYEQYFGPGTRLTVT.

The V gene is TRBV6-5, the J gene TRBJ1-2, with D perhaps TRBD1 (5 bases). The CDR3 totals 14 residues. Germline CDR1 and CDR2: MNHEY and SVGAGI. V dropped 6 bases and J dropped 4 bases, with 15 bases sitting between them. CDR3 residues: CASSPTLGGYGYTF. The CDR3 DNA is TGTGCCAGCAGCCCAACTCTGGGGGGCTATGGCTACACCTTC.

The V gene is TRBV7-3, the J gene TRBJ2-1; 12 nucleotides align to TRBD2. The CDR3 has 16 residues. With 0 bases clipped from V and 8 bases from J, the junction kept 5 bases outside the gene matches. The germline gives CDR1 SGHTA, CDR2 FQGTGA. CDR3 nucleotide sequence: TGTGCCAGCAGCTTAACGAGGACTAGCGGGAATGATGAGCAGTTCTTC. As protein: CASSLTRTSGNDEQFF.

The chain uses TRBV28 and TRBJ2-4, with D possibly TRBD1 on 5 matching bases. In germline, CDR1 is MDHEN, CDR2 SYDVKM. The germline V and J ends were trimmed by 10 bases and 3 bases, with 13 bases remaining between them. The CDR3 loop spans 13 amino acids. Here the CDR3 reads CATHDSDKNIQYF. CDR3 sequence (DNA): TGTGCCACCCACGACAGTGACAAAAACATTCAGTACTTC.

The CDR3, as DNA: TGCAGCGTTGGGGCGGGATCGAGCACAGATACGCAGTATTTT. Its translation: CSVGAGSSTDTQYF. The chain links TRBV29-1 to TRBJ2-3, with D possibly matching TRBD2 (6 bases). The germline gives CDR1 SQVTM, CDR2 ANQGSEA. The CDR3 runs 14 residues. Trimming removed 4 bases at V and 0 bases at J, with 11 bases between.

This clone is a singleton in its sample. The V gene is TRBV12-5, the J gene TRBJ2-1; 13 bases fit TRBD2. This CDR3 has 17 amino acids. CDR1 is LGHNT, CDR2 FRNRAP, per germline. After removal of 1 base from V and 5 bases from J, the junction contained 5 bases not matched to a gene. In DNA, the CDR3 is TGTGCTAGTGGTTTGGCGACTAGCGGGAGGATCAACAATGAGCAGTTCTTC. Encoded protein: CASGLATSGRINNEQFF.

The CDR3 spells CASSILSRLNQPQHF. CDR3 nucleotide sequence: TGTGCCAGTAGTATACTAAGCAGGCTCAATCAGCCCCAGCATTTT. The rearrangement links TRBV19 to TRBJ1-5, with no clear D. Between the trimmed V and J ends, which lost 2 bases and 3 bases, there was a span of 11 bases. Per the germline V gene, CDR1 is LNHDA and CDR2 is SQIVND (reference sequence). There are 15 residues in the CDR3.

The genes are TRBV3-1 (or the pseudogene TRBV3-2) and TRBJ1-6; 7 bases agree with TRBD1. The CDR3 length is 16 residues. Trimming cost V 4 bases and J 9 bases; bases outside gene matches: 12. CDR1 is LGHDT and CDR2 is YNNKEL in the germline V gene (reference sequence). As DNA, the CDR3 is TGTGCCAGCAGCCCCCTAGGGACAGCTTCCCTTTCACCCCTCCACTTT. The encoded protein is CASSPLGTASLSPLHF.